Detailed here is one TCR beta chain. What it binds is unknown. Method: immunoSEQ multiplex PCR; TCRdb's copy keeps in-frame clones and lacks some. The sample consists of 25,000 to 30,000 clones, roughly 77% of them appearing once. The data belong to a study of vaccination effects on CD4 cells after COVID-19. Viral peptide pools were used in the ViraFEST assay to expand antigen-specific CD4+ T cells, and sequencing came afterward. Having been cultured for 10 days, the cells underwent CD4+ T cell isolation. The cohort was immunized with two doses of either the BNT162b2 or mRNA-1273 vaccine. J lost 3 bases, V lost 2 bases, and 4 bases had no gene match. Per the germline V gene, CDR1 is SGHRS and CDR2 is YFSETQ. The CDR3 has 16 amino acids.

The V call is TRBV5-1, the J call TRBJ2-1; the match to TRBD2 covers 11 bases. The source is a human donor who received a COVID-19 vaccine. Sequenced material: CD4+ T cells from PBMCs cultured with HCoV-229E spike peptides, taken after COVID-19 vaccination. CDR3 coding DNA: TGCGCCAGCAGCTTCACTAGCGGGAGAGTCTACAATGAGCAGTTCTTC. This sequence encodes CASSFTSGRVYNEQFF.